This TCR beta chain originates from a study of T cells expressing NK-cell markers. Turning to the study itself: Cells sorted as CD3+CD56+NKG2C+, CD3+CD56+NKG2C- and CD3+CD56-NKG2C+ T cells supplied the TCR beta repertoires. Study-wide results and caveats: Similarly, these clonotypes led the CD3+CD56-NKG2C+ fraction as well in four donors. For six donors, the dominant NKG2C+ clonotypes made up roughly 1.0-7.5% of their CD8+ T cells.

Note on this clonotype: Antigen unknown.

A 5'RACE template switching approach incorporating UMIs was used to make TCR beta cDNA. TCRdb processed the 5' RACE reads again and assigns one entry to each CDR3 protein, with no DNA. The data show more than 400,000 distinct CDR3 sequences, and the top ten clones hold roughly 7.2%. The germline CDR1 and CDR2 sequences are LGHNA and YSLEER. The CDR3 has 14 residues. Sequenced material: blood T cells: a sorted CD56 or NKG2C T cell subset, CD4+ or CD8+ T cells, or bulk PBMC T cells (not recorded which). The TCR sequence derives from a woman aged 18-69 years in good health. The chain links TRBV4-3 to TRBJ2-1. The CDR3 spells CASSQDSAYNEQFF.